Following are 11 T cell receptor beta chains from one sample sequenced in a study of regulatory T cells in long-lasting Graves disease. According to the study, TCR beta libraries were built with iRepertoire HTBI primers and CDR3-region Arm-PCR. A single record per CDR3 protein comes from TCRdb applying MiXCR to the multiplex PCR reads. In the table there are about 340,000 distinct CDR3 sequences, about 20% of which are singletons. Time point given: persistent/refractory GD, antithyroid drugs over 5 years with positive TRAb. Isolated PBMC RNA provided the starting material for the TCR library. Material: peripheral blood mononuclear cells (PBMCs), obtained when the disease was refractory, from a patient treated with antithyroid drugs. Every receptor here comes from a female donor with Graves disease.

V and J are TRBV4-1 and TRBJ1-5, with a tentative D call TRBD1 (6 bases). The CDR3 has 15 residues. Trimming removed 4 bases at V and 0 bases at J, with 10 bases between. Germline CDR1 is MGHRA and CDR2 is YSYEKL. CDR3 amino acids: CASSRTEFSNQPQHF. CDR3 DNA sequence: TGCGCCAGCAGCCGGACAGAGTTTAGCAATCAGCCCCAGCATTTT.

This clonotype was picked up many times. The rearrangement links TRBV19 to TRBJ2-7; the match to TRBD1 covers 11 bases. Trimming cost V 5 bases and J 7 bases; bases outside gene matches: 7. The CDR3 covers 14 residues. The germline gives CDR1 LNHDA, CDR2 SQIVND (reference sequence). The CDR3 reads CASSAGTGGDEQYF. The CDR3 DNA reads TGTGCCAGTAGTGCGGGGACAGGGGGAGATGAGCAGTACTTC.

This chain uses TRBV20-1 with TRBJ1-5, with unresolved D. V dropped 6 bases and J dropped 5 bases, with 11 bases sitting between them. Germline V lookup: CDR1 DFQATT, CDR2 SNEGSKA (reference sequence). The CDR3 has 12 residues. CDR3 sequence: CSAVSGDQPQHF. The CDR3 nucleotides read TGCAGTGCAGTGTCTGGGGATCAGCCCCAGCATTTT.

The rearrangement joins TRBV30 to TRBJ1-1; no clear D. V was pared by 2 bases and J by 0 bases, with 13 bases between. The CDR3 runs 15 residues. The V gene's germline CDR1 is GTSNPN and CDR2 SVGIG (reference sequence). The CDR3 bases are TGTGCCTGGAGTCCAAAGGGCCGGATGAACACTGAAGCTTTCTTT. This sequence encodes CAWSPKGRMNTEAFF.

CDR3 loop: CASSPRGGGRTEAFF. CDR3 DNA sequence: TGTGCCAGCAGCCCGAGGGGGGGGGGGCGCACTGAAGCTTTCTTT. The rearrangement uses TRBV11-2 and TRBJ1-1; a possible D gene is TRBD1 (6 bases). Germline assignment: CDR1 SGHAT and CDR2 FQNNGV. With 5 bases removed from V and 4 bases from J, the gap between germline ends came to 17 bases. The CDR3 consists of 15 residues.

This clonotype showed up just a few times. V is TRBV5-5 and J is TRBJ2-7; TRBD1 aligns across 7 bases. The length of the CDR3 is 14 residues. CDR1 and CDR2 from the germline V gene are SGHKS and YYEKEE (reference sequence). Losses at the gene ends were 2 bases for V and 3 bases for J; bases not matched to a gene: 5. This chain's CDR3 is CASSFYRGDYEQYF. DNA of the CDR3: TGTGCCAGCAGCTTCTACAGGGGAGACTACGAGCAGTACTTC. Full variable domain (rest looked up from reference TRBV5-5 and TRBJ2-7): DAGVTQSPTHLIKTRGQQVTLRCSPISGHKSVSWYQQVLGQGPQFIFQYYEKEERGRGNFPDRFSARQFPNYSSELNVNALLLGDSALYLCASSFYRGDYEQYFGPGTRLTVT.

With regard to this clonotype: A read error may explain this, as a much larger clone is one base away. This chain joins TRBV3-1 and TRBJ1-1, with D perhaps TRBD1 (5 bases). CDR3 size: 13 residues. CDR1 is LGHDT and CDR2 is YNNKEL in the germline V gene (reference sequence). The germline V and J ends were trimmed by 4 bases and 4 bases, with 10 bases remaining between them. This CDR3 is CASSLRAGTEAFF. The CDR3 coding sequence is TGTGCCAGCAGCCTCAGGGCGGGCACTGAAGCTTTCTTT.

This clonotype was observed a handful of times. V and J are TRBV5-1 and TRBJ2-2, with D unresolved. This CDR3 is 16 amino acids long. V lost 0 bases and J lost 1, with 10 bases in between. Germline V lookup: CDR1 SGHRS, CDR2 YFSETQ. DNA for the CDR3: TGCGCCAGCAGCTTGGTAGGGCAGATGAACACCGGGGAGCTGTTTTTT. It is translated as CASSLVGQMNTGELFF.

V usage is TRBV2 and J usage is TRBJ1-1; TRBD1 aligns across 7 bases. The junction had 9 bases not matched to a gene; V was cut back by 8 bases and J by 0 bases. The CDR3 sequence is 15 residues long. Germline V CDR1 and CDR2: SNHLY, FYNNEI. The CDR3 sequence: CASGAQGDMNTEAFF. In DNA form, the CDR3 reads TGTGCCAGCGGGGCCCAGGGGGACATGAACACTGAAGCTTTCTTT.

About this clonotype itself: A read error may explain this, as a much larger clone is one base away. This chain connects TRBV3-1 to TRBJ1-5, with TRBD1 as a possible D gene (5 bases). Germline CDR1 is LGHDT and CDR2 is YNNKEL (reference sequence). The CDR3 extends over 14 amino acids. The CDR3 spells CASSSGGGNQSQHF. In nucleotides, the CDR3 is TGTGCCAGCAGCTCCGGGGGAGGGAATCAGTCCCAGCATTTT.

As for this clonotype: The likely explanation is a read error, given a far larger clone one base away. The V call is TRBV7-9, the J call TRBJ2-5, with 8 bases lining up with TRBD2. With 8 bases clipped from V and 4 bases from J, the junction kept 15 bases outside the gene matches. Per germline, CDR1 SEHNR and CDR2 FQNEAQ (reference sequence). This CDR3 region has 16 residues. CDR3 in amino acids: CASRKEVGLVGETQYF. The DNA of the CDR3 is TGTGCCAGCCGTAAGGAAGTGGGACTAGTGGGAGAGACCCAGTACTTC.